This T cell receptor beta chain was sequenced for a study of CD8 T cells in ankylosing spondylitis. About this clonotype: What it binds is not known.

This CDR3 comprises 14 residues. CDR1 DFQATT and CDR2 SNEGSKA come from the germline V gene (reference sequence). Deletions cut 6 bases from V and 4 bases from J, with 17 bases between. Overall study findings and caveats: About eight highly homologous variants made up a TCR beta motif that seemed to typify ankylosing spondylitis blood.

Using quantitative 5'-RACE with molecular barcodes, the authors made TCR beta libraries. TCRdb re-called the 5' RACE reads through MiXCR, storing one row per CDR3 protein. Among fewer than 550,000 distinct CDR3 sequences, approximately 5.3% were seen once, and the ten largest hold 3% to 4.5%. Sequencing was carried out using blood, either unsorted or a sorted T cell fraction (not recorded which). The receptor was isolated from a male donor with ankylosing spondylitis. The chain employs TRBV20-1 and TRBJ2-3; no definite D call. The CDR3 sequence: CSAKQFADADTQYF. For the CDR3, the DNA is TGCAGTGCGAAGCAGTTTGCAGACGCAGATACGCAGTATTTT.